Given below is one T cell receptor (beta chain) in context. Its antigen is undetermined. This record belongs to a study of cytomegalovirus exposure and HLA in healthy donors. General study findings and limits: With further analysis later on, most CMV-associated TCR beta chains appeared HLA-restricted.

Although they were nominally healthy when sampled, donors likely had unrecorded immune exposures. This PCR relied on a set of 60 Vbeta primers and 13 Jbeta primers. Using immunoSEQ multiplex PCR, the repertoire was profiled, and TCRdb retains in-frame clones only, with some absent. This table holds around 76,000 clones, 70% found once. The V end was cut by 4 bases, the J end by 8 bases, with 11 bases between. The germline V gene encodes CDR1 SGHTA and CDR2 FQGNSA. This CDR3 has 12 residues. Material: PBMCs. V gene TRBV7-2 combines with J gene TRBJ2-5; a weak D match, TRBD1 (6 bases). The receptor comes from a woman between 45 and 65 years old in good health and CMV-seropositive. This CDR3 is CASSSQGRTQYF. As DNA, the CDR3 is TGTGCCAGCAGCTCTCAGGGGAGAACCCAGTACTTC.